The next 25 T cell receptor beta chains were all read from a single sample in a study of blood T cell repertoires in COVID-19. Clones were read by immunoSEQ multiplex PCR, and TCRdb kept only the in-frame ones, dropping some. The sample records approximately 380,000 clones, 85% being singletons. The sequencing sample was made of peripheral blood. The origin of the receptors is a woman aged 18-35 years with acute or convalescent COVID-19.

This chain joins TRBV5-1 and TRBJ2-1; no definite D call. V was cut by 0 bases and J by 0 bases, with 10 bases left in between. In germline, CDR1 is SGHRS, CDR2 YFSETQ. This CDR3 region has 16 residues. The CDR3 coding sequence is TGCGCCAGCAGCTTGGCCGAAACTAACTCCTACAATGAGCAGTTCTTC. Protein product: CASSLAETNSYNEQFF.

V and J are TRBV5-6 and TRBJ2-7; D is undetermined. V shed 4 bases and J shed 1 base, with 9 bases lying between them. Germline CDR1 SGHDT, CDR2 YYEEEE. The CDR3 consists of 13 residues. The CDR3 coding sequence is TGTGCCAGCAGCCTGGCCGTTTCCTACGAGCAGTACTTC. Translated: CASSLAVSYEQYF.

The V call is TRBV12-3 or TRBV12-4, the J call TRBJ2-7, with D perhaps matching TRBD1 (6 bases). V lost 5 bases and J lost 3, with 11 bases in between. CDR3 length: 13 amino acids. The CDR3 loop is CASSLRDNYEQYF. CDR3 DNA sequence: TGTGCCAGCAGTCTCCGGGACAACTACGAGCAGTACTTC.

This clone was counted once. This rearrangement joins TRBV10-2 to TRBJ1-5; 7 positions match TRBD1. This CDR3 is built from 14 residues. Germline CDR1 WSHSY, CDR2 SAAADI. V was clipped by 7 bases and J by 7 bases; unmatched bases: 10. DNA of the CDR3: TGCGCCAGCACCCCGGGACAGCTGGGGCAGCCCCAGCATTTT. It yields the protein CASTPGQLGQPQHF.

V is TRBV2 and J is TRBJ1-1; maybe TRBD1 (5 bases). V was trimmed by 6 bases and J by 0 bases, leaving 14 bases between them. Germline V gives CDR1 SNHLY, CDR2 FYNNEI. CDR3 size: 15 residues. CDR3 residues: CASSVTGALNTEAFF. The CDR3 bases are TGTGCCAGCAGCGTTACTGGGGCCTTGAACACTGAAGCTTTCTTT.

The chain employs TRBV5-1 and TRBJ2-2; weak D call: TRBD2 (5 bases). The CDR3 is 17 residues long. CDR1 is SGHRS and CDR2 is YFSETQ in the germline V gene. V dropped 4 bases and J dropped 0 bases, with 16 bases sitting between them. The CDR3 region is CASSPSPGLANTGELFF. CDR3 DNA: TGCGCCAGCAGCCCGAGCCCAGGACTGGCGAACACCGGGGAGCTGTTTTTT.

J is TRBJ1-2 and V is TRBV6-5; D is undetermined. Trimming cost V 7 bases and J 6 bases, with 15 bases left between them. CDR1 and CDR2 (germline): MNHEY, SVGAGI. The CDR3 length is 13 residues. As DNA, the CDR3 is TGTGCCAGCACACGGAGGGAGGGAGATGGCTACACCTTC. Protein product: CASTRREGDGYTF.

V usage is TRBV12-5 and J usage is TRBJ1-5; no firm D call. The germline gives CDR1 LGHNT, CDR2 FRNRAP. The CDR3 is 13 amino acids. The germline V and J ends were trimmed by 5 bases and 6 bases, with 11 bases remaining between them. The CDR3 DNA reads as TGTGCTAGTGGTGACAAGGAGGCTCAGCCCCAGCATTTT. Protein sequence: CASGDKEAQPQHF.

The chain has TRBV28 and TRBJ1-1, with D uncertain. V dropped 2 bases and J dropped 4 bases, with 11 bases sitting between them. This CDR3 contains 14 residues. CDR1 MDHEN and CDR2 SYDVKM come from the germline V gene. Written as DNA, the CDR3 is TGTGCCAGCAGTTTACGATTGTCGGGCACTGAAGCTTTCTTT. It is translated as CASSLRLSGTEAFF. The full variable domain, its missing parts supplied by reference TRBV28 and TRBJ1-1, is DVKVTQSSRYLVKRTGEKVFLECVQDMDHENMFWYRQDPGLGLRLIYFSYDVKMKEKGDIPEGYSVSREKKERFSLILESASTNQTSMYLCASSLRLSGTEAFFGQGTRLTVV.

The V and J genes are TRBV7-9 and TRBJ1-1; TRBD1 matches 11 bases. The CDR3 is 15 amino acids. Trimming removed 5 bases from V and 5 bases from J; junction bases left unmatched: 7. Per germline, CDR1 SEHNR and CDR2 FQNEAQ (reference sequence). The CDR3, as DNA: TGTGCCAGCAGCAAACAGGGACAGGGGGGGACTGAAGCTTTCTTT. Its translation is CASSKQGQGGTEAFF.

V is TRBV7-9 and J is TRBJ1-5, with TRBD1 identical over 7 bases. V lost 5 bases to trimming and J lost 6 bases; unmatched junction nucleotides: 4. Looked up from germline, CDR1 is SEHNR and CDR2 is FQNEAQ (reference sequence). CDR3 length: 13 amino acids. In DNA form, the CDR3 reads TGTGCCAGCAGCCGACAGGGACGTCAGCCCCAGCATTTT. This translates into CASSRQGRQPQHF.

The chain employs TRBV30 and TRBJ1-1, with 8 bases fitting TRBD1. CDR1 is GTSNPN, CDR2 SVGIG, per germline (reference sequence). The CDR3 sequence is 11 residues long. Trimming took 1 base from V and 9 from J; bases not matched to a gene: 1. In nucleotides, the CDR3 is TGTGCCTGGAGTGCAGGGGGCAAAGCTTTCTTT. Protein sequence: CAWSAGGKAFF.

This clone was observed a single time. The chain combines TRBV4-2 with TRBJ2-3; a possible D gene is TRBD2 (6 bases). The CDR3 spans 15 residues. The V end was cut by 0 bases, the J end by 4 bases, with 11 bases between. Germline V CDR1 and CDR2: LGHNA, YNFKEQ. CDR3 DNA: TGTGCCAGCAGCCAAGAGGGAGGCGTTGCAGATACGCAGTATTTT. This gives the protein CASSQEGGVADTQYF.

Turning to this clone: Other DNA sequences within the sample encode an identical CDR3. CDR3 DNA: TGTGCCAGCTCACCCCCGGGACAGGGGAGTGATACGCAGTATTTT. Its translation: CASSPPGQGSDTQYF. V gene TRBV18 combines with J gene TRBJ2-3; 10 positions match TRBD1. Germline V lookup: CDR1 KGHSH, CDR2 LQKENI. Losses at the gene ends were 3 bases for V and 6 bases for J; bases not matched to a gene: 6. The CDR3 consists of 15 residues.

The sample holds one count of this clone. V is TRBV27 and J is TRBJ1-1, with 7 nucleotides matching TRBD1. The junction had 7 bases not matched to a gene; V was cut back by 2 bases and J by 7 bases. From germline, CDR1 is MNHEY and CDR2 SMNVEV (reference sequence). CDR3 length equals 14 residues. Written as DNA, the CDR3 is TGTGCCAGCAGTTTAATGCCCGGACAGGTTGAAGCTTTCTTT. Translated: CASSLMPGQVEAFF.

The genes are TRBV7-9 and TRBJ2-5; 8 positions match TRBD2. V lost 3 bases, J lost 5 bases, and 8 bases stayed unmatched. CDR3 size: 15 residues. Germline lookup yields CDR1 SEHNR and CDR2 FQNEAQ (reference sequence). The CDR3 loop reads CASSFNGRAGETQYF. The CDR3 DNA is TGTGCCAGCAGCTTCAACGGGAGGGCCGGGGAGACCCAGTACTTC.

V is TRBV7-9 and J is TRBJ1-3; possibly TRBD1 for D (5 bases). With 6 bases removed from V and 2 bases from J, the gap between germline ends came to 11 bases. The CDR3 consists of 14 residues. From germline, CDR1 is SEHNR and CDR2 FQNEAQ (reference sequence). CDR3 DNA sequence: TGTGCCAGCAGTTTCGGGGGTGCTGGAAACACCATATATTTT. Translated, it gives CASSFGGAGNTIYF.

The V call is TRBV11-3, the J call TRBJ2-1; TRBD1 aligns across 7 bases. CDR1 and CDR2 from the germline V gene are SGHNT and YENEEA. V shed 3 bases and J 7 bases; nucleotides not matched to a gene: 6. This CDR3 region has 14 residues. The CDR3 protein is CASSFRDSKNEQFF. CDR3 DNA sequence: TGTGCCAGCAGCTTCCGGGACAGTAAAAATGAGCAGTTCTTC.

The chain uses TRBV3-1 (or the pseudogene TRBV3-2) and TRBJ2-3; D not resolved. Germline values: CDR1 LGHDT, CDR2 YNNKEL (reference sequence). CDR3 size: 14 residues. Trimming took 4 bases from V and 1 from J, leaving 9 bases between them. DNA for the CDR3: TGTGCCAGCAGCCTAACTTTAGGCACAGATACGCAGTATTTT. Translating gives CASSLTLGTDTQYF.

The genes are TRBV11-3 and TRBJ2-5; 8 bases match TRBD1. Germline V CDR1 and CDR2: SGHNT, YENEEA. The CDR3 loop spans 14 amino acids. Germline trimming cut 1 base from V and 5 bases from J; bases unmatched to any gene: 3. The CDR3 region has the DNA TGTGCCAGCAGCTTAGGGACAGGGTTGGAGACCCAGTACTTC. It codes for CASSLGTGLETQYF.

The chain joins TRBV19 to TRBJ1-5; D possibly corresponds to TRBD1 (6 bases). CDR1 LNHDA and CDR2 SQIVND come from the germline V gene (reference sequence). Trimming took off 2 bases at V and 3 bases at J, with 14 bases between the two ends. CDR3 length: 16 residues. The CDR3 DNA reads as TGTGCCAGTAGTATAATACCAGGGGCCACCAATCAGCCCCAGCATTTT. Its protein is CASSIIPGATNQPQHF.

CDR3 sequence (DNA): TGTGCCAGCAGCTTGAGCGGGGGGAAAGAGACCCAGTACTTC. Its protein is CASSLSGGKETQYF. The chain couples TRBV7-9 to TRBJ2-5; TRBD2 matches at 9 bases. J was trimmed by 3 bases and V by 3 bases; bases with no gene match: 2. The germline gives CDR1 SEHNR, CDR2 FQNEAQ (reference sequence). CDR3 size: 14 residues.

The CDR3, as DNA: TGTGCCAGCTCCGAGGGACAGGAGGACTTCTACGAGCAGTACTTC. Translation: CASSEGQEDFYEQYF. The chain carries TRBV7-7 and TRBJ2-7; 8 nucleotides agree with TRBD1. The V gene end was trimmed by 8 bases and the J gene end by 3 bases; junction bases not matched to a gene: 12. CDR1 is SSHAT and CDR2 is FNYEAQ in the germline V gene (reference sequence). The CDR3 length is 15 residues.

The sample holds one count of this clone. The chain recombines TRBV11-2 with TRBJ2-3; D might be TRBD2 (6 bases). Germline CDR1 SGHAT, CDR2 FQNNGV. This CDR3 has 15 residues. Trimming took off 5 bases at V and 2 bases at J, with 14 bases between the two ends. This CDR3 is CASSPTSSHTDTQYF. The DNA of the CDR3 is TGTGCCAGCAGCCCAACTAGCAGTCACACAGATACGCAGTATTTT.

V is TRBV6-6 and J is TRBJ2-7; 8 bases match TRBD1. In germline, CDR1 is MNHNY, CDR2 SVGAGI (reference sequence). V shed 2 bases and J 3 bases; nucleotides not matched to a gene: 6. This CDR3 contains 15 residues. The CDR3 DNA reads TGTGCCAGCAGTTACGCAGGGGGCGACATCTACGAGCAGTACTTC. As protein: CASSYAGGDIYEQYF.